The 22 T cell receptor beta chains below come from one sample, sequenced in a study of cytotoxic CD8 clonotypes in ibrutinib-treated CLL. The repertoire was sequenced with immunoSEQ multiplex PCR; TCRdb's copy has only in-frame clones and lacks some. The data show under 150,000 clones, with 80% seen just once and 7.5% to 8% held by the top ten. The material was PBMCs, obtained after 36 months of ibrutinib treatment. Receptor source: a human donor with chronic lymphocytic leukemia.

This sequence joins TRBV5-1 and TRBJ1-1; D is unresolved. Germline CDR1 SGHRS, CDR2 YFSETQ. The germline V and J ends were trimmed by 2 bases and 0 bases, with 11 bases remaining between them. The CDR3 spans 15 residues. The CDR3 sequence is CASSLLKTMNTEAFF. In DNA, the CDR3 is TGCGCCAGCAGCTTACTGAAGACGATGAACACTGAAGCTTTCTTT.

This clone appeared a few times. The V call is TRBV7-9, the J call TRBJ2-2, with 9 bases identical to TRBD1. The CDR3 runs 16 residues. Germline CDR1 SEHNR, CDR2 FQNEAQ (reference sequence). V shed 5 bases and J 2 bases; nucleotides not matched to a gene: 6. The CDR3 protein is CASSATGGVNTGELFF. CDR3 bases: TGTGCCAGCAGCGCCACAGGGGGCGTAAACACCGGGGAGCTGTTTTTT.

The genes are TRBV5-1 and TRBJ2-5; D uncertain. Trimming stripped 1 base from V and 5 bases from J, with 9 bases between. CDR1 SGHRS and CDR2 YFSETQ come from the germline V gene. This CDR3 comprises 13 residues. This CDR3 reads CASSLSVGETQYF. CDR3 bases: TGCGCCAGCAGCTTGTCGGTAGGGGAGACCCAGTACTTC.

This clone occurred a few times. The chain has TRBV19 and TRBJ1-3, with 7 positions matching TRBD1. J lost 0 bases, V lost 5 bases, and 4 bases had no gene match. Looked up from germline, CDR1 is LNHDA and CDR2 is SQIVND (reference sequence). CDR3 length: 15 residues. The CDR3 DNA follows: TGTGCCAGTAGTGTGGGGACAGCCTCTGGAAACACCATATATTTT. Its protein is CASSVGTASGNTIYF.

The chain employs TRBV13 and TRBJ2-3, with D possibly matching TRBD1 (7 bases). The V end was cut by 4 bases, the J end by 3 bases, with 14 bases between. The CDR3 contains 15 residues. The germline CDR1 and CDR2 sequences are PRHDT and FYEKMQ (reference sequence). The CDR3 here is CASSSTPGGTDTQYF. CDR3 DNA sequence: TGTGCCAGCAGCTCCACCCCAGGGGGGACAGATACGCAGTATTTT.

V gene TRBV28 combines with J gene TRBJ2-7, with 8 bases matching TRBD1. CDR3 length: 13 amino acids. J was trimmed by 2 bases and V by 5 bases; bases with no gene match: 2. CDR1 and CDR2 from the germline V gene are MDHEN and SYDVKM. This CDR3 is CASSMGQAYEQYF. The CDR3 nucleotides are TGTGCCAGCAGTATGGGACAGGCCTACGAGCAGTACTTC.

The chain is built from TRBV7-6 and TRBJ1-2; no clear D. V lost 5 bases, J lost 8 bases, and 9 bases lay in between. The CDR3 contains 11 residues. Germline V gives CDR1 SGHVS, CDR2 FNYEAQ. The CDR3: CASSPYPGYTF. CDR3 DNA sequence: TGTGCCAGCAGCCCCTATCCGGGCTACACCTTC.

The gene calls are TRBV18 and TRBJ2-1, with 13 bases that match TRBD2. Germline V gene data show CDR1 as KGHSH and CDR2 as LQKENI. CDR3 length: 14 residues. Trimming cost V 8 bases and J 11 bases; bases outside gene matches: 9. CDR3 region: CASVTSGGAQKQFF. The CDR3 coding sequence is TGTGCCAGCGTTACTAGCGGGGGGGCCCAAAAGCAGTTCTTC. The complete variable domain, with remaining parts taken from reference TRBV18 and TRBJ2-1, reads NAGVMQNPRHLVRRRGQEARLRCSPMKGHSHVYWYRQLPEEGLKFMVYLQKENIIDESGMPKERFSAEFPKEGPSILRIQQVVRGDSAAYFCASVTSGGAQKQFFGPGTRLTVL.

The chain links TRBV6-1 to TRBJ2-5; 7 nucleotides line up with TRBD1. Per germline, CDR1 MNHNS and CDR2 SASEGT. The CDR3 loop spans 15 amino acids. The trim removed 3 bases at V and 5 bases at J, leaving 9 bases unmatched. The CDR3 DNA follows: TGTGCCAGCAGTGATGACAGGGTACGGGGCGAGACCCAGTACTTC. This encodes CASSDDRVRGETQYF.

This rearrangement joins TRBV4-1 to TRBJ2-7, with TRBD2 matching 13 bases. There are 13 residues in the CDR3. CDR1 MGHRA and CDR2 YSYEKL come from the germline V gene. V shed 1 base and J 11 bases; nucleotides not matched to a gene: 2. This CDR3 is CASSQGTSGSEYF. The CDR3 nucleotides read TGCGCCAGCAGCCAAGGGACTAGCGGGAGCGAGTACTTC.

V gene TRBV10-3 combines with J gene TRBJ2-1; TRBD2 might be the D (6 bases). CDR1 and CDR2 (germline): ENHRY, SYGVKD. Between the trimmed V and J ends, which lost 6 bases and 7 bases, there was a span of 16 bases. This CDR3 region has 14 residues. CDR3 amino acids: CAISSGGAGNEQFF. The DNA of the CDR3 is TGTGCCATCAGCTCCGGTGGTGCGGGGAATGAGCAGTTCTTC.

The V gene is TRBV2, the J gene TRBJ1-5; no clear D gene. The ends were cut back, 2 bases at V and 4 bases at J, with 15 bases in the middle. Germline-derived CDR1 and CDR2 are SNHLY and FYNNEI. The CDR3 sequence is 16 residues long. This CDR3 is CASSEKGREANQPQHF. The CDR3 DNA sequence: TGTGCCAGCAGTGAAAAGGGCAGAGAAGCTAATCAGCCCCAGCATTTT.

The chain recombines TRBV2 with TRBJ2-4; 11 bases are shared with TRBD2. The CDR3 sequence is 16 residues long. Germline CDR1 and CDR2: SNHLY and FYNNEI. The junction had 9 bases not matched to a gene; V was cut back by 5 bases and J by 6 bases. The CDR3 reads CASSPSFSGRGNIQYF. In DNA form, the CDR3 reads TGTGCCAGCAGTCCGAGTTTTAGCGGGAGGGGAAACATTCAGTACTTC.

The chain is built from TRBV5-1 and TRBJ1-1, with D possibly being TRBD1 (6 bases). CDR3 length: 14 amino acids. V gave up 6 bases and J gave up 4 bases, with 16 bases separating them. Germline V lookup: CDR1 SGHRS, CDR2 YFSETQ. CDR3 amino acids: CASTPWGGVTEAFF. In DNA, the CDR3 is TGCGCCAGCACTCCCTGGGGGGGCGTCACTGAAGCTTTCTTT. Combining the CDR3 with reference TRBV5-1 and TRBJ1-1 gives the whole variable domain KAGVTQTPRYLIKTRGQQVTLSCSPISGHRSVSWYQQTPGQGLQFLFEYFSETQRNKGNFPGRFSGRQFSNSRSEMNVSTLELGDSALYLCASTPWGGVTEAFFGQGTRLTVV.

This chain links TRBV4-1 with TRBJ2-1; the match to TRBD1 covers 8 bases. The CDR3 loop spans 15 amino acids. With V trimmed by 3 bases and J by 7 bases, 8 bases remained unmatched. Germline V gives CDR1 MGHRA, CDR2 YSYEKL. The CDR3 spells CASSHDDRGGNEQFF. The CDR3 DNA is TGCGCCAGCAGCCATGATGACAGGGGTGGTAATGAGCAGTTCTTC.

The rearrangement uses TRBV7-3 and TRBJ2-1, with 7 bases fitting TRBD2. CDR1 is SGHTA, CDR2 FQGTGA, per germline. Unmatched junction bases numbered 12, after V lost 5 bases and J lost 2 bases. The CDR3 consists of 17 residues. The CDR3 is CASSSLVGGRTYNEQFF. The CDR3 nucleotides are TGTGCCAGCAGCAGTCTTGTGGGAGGGAGAACCTACAATGAGCAGTTCTTC.

This clone was counted only a few times. This chain links TRBV4-2 with TRBJ2-7; 13 nucleotides agree with TRBD2. Germline V gene lookup returns CDR1 LGHNA and CDR2 YNFKEQ. With V trimmed by 1 base and J by 5 bases, 5 bases remained unmatched. The CDR3 length is 16 residues. CDR3 sequence reads: CASSQGGGLAGNEQYF. CDR3 coding DNA: TGTGCCAGCAGCCAAGGAGGGGGACTAGCGGGAAACGAGCAGTACTTC.

The genes are TRBV4-1 and TRBJ2-1, with 8 nucleotides matching TRBD2. V was pared by 2 bases and J by 7 bases, with 10 bases of the junction left unmatched. This CDR3 is 16 amino acids long. Germline V gene lookup returns CDR1 MGHRA and CDR2 YSYEKL. CDR3 sequence: CASSQRTSPYFNEQFF. Here the CDR3 DNA reads TGCGCCAGCAGCCAACGGACTAGCCCGTATTTTAATGAGCAGTTCTTC.

The rearrangement links TRBV23-1 to TRBJ2-3, with a possible D match to TRBD2 (6 bases). TRBV23-1 is noted as an ORF with a role that remains uncertain. Trimming took 4 bases from V and 2 from J, leaving 13 bases between them. This CDR3 has 15 amino acids. CDR3 nucleotide sequence: TGCGCCAGCAGTCCCCGGGGAGGAATCACAGATACGCAGTATTTT. It codes for CASSPRGGITDTQYF.

This clone appeared a few times. This chain links TRBV5-4 with TRBJ1-2, with D maybe TRBD1 (5 bases). Germline V gene lookup returns CDR1 SGHNT and CDR2 YYREEE (reference sequence). The germline V and J ends were trimmed by 0 bases and 5 bases, with 14 bases remaining between them. The CDR3 consists of 15 residues. CDR3 region: CASSLVGRERYGYTF. The DNA of the CDR3 is TGTGCCAGCAGCTTGGTTGGCAGGGAACGGTATGGCTACACCTTC. Looking up the rest from reference TRBV5-4 and TRBJ1-2 gives the full variable domain: ETGVTQSPTHLIKTRGQQVTLRCSSQSGHNTVSWYQQALGQGPQFIFQYYREEENGRGNFPPRFSGLQFPNYSSELNVNALELDDSALYLCASSLVGRERYGYTFGSGTRLTVV.

The chain is built from TRBV6-5 and TRBJ2-5; D may correspond to TRBD1 or TRBD2 (5 bases each). The CDR3 spans 15 residues. The V gene's germline CDR1 is MNHEY and CDR2 SVGAGI. Deletions cut 2 bases from V and 5 bases from J, with 15 bases between. CDR3 in DNA: TGTGCCAGCAGTTACACAGGAGGTTTCGTGGAGACCCAGTACTTC. It is translated as CASSYTGGFVETQYF.

This clone has a handful of counts. The J gene is TRBJ2-7, the V gene TRBV2; D gene ambiguous. This CDR3 has 11 residues. Trimming cost V 9 bases and J 6 bases, with 12 bases left between them. The germline gives CDR1 SNHLY, CDR2 FYNNEI. This CDR3 is CASGRATEQYF. The DNA of the CDR3 is TGTGCCAGTGGTCGAGCGACCGAGCAGTACTTC.